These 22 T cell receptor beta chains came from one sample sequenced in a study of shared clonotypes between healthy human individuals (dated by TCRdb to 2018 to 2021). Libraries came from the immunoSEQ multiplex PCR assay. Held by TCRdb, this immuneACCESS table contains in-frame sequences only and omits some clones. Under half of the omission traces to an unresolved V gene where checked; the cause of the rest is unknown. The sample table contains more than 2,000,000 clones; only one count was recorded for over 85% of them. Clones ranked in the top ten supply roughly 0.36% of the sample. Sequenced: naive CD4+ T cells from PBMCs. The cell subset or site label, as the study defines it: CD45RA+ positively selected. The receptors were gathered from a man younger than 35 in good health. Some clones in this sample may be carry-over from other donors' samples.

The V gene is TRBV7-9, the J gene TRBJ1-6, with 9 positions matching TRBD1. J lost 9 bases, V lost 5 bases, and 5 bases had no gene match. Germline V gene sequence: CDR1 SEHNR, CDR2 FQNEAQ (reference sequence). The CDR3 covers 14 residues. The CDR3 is CASSRGQGRSPLHF. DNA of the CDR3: TGTGCCAGCAGCAGGGGACAGGGACGTTCACCCCTCCACTTT. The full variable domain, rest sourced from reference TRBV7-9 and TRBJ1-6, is DTGVSQNPRHKITKRGQNVTFRCDPISEHNRLYWYRQTLGQGPEFLTYFQNEAQLEKSRLLSDRFSAERPKGSFSTLEIQRTEQGDSAMYLCASSRGQGRSPLHFGNGTRLTVT.

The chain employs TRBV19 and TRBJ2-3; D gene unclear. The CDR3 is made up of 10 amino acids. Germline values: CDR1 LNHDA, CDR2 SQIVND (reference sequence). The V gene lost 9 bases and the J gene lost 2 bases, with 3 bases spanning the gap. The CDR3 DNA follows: TGTGCCAGCCCCACAGATACGCAGTATTTT. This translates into CASPTDTQYF.

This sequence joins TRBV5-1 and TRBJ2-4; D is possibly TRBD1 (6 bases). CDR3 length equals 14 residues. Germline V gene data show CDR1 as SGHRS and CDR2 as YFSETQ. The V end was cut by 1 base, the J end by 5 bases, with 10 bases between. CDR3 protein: CASSLRGGENIQYF. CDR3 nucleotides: TGCGCCAGCAGCTTGAGAGGGGGTGAAAACATTCAGTACTTC.

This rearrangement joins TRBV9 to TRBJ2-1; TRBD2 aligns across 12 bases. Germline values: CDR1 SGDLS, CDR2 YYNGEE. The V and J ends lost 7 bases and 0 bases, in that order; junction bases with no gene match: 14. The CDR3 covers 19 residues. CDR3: CASGRWLAGGPSSYNEQFF. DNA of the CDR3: TGTGCCAGCGGGCGGTGGCTAGCGGGAGGGCCAAGCTCCTACAATGAGCAGTTCTTC.

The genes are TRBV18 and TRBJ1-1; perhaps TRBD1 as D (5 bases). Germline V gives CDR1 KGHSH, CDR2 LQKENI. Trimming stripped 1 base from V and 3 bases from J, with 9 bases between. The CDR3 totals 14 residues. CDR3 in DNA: TGTGCCAGCTCACCACTCGGGACGGACACTGAAGCTTTCTTT. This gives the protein CASSPLGTDTEAFF.

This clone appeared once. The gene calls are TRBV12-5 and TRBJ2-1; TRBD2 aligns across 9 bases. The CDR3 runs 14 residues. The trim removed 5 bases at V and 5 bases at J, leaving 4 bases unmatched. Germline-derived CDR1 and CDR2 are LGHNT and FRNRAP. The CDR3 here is CASGPLAGDNEQFF. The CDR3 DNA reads TGTGCTAGTGGTCCCTTAGCGGGAGACAATGAGCAGTTCTTC. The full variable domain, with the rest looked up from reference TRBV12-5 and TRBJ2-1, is DARVTQTPRHKVTEMGQEVTMRCQPILGHNTVFWYRQTMMQGLELLAYFRNRAPLDDSGMPKDRFSAEMPDATLATLKIQPSEPRDSAVYFCASGPLAGDNEQFFGPGTRLTVL.

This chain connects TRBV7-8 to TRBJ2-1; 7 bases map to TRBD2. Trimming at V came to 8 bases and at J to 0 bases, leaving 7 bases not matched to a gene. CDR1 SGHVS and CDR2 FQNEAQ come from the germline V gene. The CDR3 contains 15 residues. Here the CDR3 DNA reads TGTGCCAGCTCACAGGCGGGAGCCTCCTACAATGAGCAGTTCTTC. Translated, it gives CASSQAGASYNEQFF.

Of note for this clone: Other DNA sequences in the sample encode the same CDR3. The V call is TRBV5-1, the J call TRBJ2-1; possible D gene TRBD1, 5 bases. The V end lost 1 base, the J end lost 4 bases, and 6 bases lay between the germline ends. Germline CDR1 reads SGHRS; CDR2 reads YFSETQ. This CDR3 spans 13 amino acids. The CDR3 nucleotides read TGCGCCAGCAGCTTGACAGGTTACAATGAGCAGTTCTTC. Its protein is CASSLTGYNEQFF.

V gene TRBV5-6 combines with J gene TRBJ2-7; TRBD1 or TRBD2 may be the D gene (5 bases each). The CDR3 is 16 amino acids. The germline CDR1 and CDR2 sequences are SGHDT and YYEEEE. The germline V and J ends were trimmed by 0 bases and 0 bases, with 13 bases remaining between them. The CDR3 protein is CASSLAGTHSSYEQYF. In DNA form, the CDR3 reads TGTGCCAGCAGCTTGGCCGGGACCCATAGCTCCTACGAGCAGTACTTC. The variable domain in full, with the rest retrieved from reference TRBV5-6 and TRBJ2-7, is DAGVTQSPTHLIKTRGQQVTLRCSPKSGHDTVSWYQQALGQGPQFIFQYYEEEERQRGNFPDRFSGHQFPNYSSELNVNALLLGDSALYLCASSLAGTHSSYEQYFGPGTRLTVT.

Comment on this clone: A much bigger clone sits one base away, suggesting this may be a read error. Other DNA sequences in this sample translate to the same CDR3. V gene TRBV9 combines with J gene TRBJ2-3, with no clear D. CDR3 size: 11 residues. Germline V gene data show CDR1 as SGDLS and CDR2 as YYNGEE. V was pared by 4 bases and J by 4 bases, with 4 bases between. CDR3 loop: CASSLADTQYF. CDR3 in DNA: TGTGCCAGCAGCTTAGCAGATACGCAGTATTTT.

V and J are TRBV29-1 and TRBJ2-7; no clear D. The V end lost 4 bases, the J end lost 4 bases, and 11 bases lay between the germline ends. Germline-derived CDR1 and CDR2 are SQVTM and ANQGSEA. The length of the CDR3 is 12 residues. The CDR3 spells CSVVGQLYEQYF. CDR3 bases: TGCAGCGTTGTAGGGCAGTTATACGAGCAGTACTTC.

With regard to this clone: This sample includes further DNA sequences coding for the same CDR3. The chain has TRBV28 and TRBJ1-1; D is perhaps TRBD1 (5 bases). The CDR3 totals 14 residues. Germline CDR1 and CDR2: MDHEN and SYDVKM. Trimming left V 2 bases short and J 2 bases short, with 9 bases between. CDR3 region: CASSLVQGNTEAFF. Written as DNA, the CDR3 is TGTGCCAGCAGTTTAGTCCAGGGAAACACTGAAGCTTTCTTT.

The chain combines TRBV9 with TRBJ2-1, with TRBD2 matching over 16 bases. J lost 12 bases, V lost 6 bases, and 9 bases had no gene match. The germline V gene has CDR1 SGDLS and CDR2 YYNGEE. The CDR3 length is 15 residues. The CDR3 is CASNPGLAGGPAQFF. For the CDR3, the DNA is TGTGCCAGCAACCCGGGACTAGCGGGAGGGCCGGCGCAGTTCTTC. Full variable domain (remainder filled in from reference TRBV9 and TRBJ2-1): DSGVTQTPKHLITATGQRVTLRCSPRSGDLSVYWYQQSLDQGLQFLIQYYNGEERAKGNILERFSAQQFPDLHSELNLSSLELGDSALYFCASNPGLAGGPAQFFGPGTRLTVL.

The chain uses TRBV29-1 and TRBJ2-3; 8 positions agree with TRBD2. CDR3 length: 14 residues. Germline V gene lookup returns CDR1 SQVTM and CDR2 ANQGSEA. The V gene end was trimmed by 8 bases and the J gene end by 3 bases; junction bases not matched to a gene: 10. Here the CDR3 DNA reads TGCAGCACCCCGGGACTAGGGATAACAGATACGCAGTATTTT. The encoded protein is CSTPGLGITDTQYF.

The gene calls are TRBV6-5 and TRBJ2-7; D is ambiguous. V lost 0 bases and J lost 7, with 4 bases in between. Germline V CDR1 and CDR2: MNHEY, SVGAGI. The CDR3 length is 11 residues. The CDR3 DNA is TGTGCCAGCAGTTACTCGAGGGAGCAGTACTTC. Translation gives CASSYSREQYF.

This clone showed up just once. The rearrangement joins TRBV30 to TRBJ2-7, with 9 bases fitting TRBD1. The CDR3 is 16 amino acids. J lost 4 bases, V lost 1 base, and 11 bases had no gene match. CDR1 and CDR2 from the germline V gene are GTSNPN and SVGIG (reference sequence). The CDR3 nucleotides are TGTGCCTGGAGTGGAGATACCTACAGGGGGCGGTACGAGCAGTACTTC. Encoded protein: CAWSGDTYRGRYEQYF.

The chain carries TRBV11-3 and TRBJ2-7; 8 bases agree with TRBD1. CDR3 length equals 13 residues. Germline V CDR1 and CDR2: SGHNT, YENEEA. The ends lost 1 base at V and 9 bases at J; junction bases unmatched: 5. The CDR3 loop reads CASSLAQGARQYF. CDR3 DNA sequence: TGTGCCAGCAGCTTAGCCCAGGGGGCGAGGCAGTACTTC. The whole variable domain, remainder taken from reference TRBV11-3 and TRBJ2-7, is EAGVVQSPRYKIIEKKQPVAFWCNPISGHNTLYWYLQNLGQGPELLIRYENEEAVDDSQLPKDRFSAERLKGVDSTLKIQPAELGDSAVYLCASSLAQGARQYFGPGTRLTVT.

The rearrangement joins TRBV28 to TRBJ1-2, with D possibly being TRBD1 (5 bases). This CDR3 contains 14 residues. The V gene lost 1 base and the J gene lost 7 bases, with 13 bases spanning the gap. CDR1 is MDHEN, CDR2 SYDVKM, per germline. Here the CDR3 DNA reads TGTGCCAGCAGTTTATCAGGACAAGTGGGTGGCTACACCTTC. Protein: CASSLSGQVGGYTF.

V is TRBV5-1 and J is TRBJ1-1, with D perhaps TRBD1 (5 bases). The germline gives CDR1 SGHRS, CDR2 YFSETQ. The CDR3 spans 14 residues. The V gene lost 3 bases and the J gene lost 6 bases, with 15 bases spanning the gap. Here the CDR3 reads CASSSDGGRPEAFF. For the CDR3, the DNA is TGCGCCAGCAGCTCGGATGGGGGACGACCTGAAGCTTTCTTT.

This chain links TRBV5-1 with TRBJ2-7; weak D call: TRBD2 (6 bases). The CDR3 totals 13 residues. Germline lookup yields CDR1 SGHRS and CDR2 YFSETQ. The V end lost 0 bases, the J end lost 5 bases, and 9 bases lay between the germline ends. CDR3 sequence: CASSLGGGNEQYF. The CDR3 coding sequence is TGCGCCAGCAGCTTGGGCGGAGGGAACGAGCAGTACTTC.

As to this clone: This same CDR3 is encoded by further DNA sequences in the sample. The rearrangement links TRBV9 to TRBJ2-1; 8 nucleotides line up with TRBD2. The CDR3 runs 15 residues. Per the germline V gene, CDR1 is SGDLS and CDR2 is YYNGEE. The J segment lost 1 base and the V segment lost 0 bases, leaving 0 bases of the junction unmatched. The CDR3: CASSVVAGSYNEQFF. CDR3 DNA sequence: TGTGCCAGCAGCGTAGTAGCGGGATCCTACAATGAGCAGTTCTTC. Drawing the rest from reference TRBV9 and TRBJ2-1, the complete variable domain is DSGVTQTPKHLITATGQRVTLRCSPRSGDLSVYWYQQSLDQGLQFLIQYYNGEERAKGNILERFSAQQFPDLHSELNLSSLELGDSALYFCASSVVAGSYNEQFFGPGTRLTVL.

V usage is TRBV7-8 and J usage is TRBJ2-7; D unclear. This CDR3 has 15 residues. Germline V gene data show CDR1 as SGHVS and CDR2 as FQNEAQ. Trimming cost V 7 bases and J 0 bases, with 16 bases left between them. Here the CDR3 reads CASILSLSSSYEQYF. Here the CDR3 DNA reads TGTGCCAGCATCCTTTCTCTCAGTTCCTCCTACGAGCAGTACTTC.